This TCR beta chain was identified during a study of blood T cell repertoires in COVID-19. Study as a whole: The origin of the acute and convalescent COVID-19 samples was the United States, Italy and Spain. The analysed material was cDNA or gDNA that came from T cells, B-cell-depleted T cells, or PBMCs.

As handled by the study authors: Amplification with reference gene primers provided the estimates of nucleated cell counts. Method: immunoSEQ multiplex PCR; TCRdb's copy keeps in-frame clones and lacks some. V, J and clone size derive from that table, while D and trimming were established from the DNA sequence. The sample has some 120,000 clones, more than 75% seen once; the top ten hold 7.5% to 8%. The germline V gene encodes CDR1 LGHDT and CDR2 YNNKEL (reference sequence). The V end lost 0 bases, the J end lost 8 bases, and 17 bases lay between the germline ends. The CDR3 is 16 amino acids. The sequencing sample was made of peripheral blood. The rearrangement links TRBV3-1 (or the pseudogene TRBV3-2) to TRBJ2-1; weak D call: TRBD2 (6 bases). The receptor's source is a man aged 45 to 65 with acute or convalescent COVID-19. The DNA of the CDR3 is TGTGCCAGCAGCCAAGAAGTGACTAGGTGGGGAGATGAGCAGTTCTTC. Its protein is CASSQEVTRWGDEQFF.